This entry features one T cell receptor (beta chain) sequence. V lost 0 bases, J lost 5 bases, and 8 bases lay in between. The CDR3 has 15 residues. For TCRbeta, the library was prepared with unique molecular identifiers. TCRdb analysed the PCR reads with MiXCR anew, one entry per CDR3 protein. This table has about 540,000 distinct CDR3 sequences, about 18% appearing once. The record originates from a study of T-cell reconstitution after alpha-beta-depleted transplantation in children. The origin of this receptor is a human donor who donated a stem cell graft to a child with acute lymphoblastic leukemia. Sample: PBMCs from the stem cell graft donor, taken from the stem cell graft. This sequence joins TRBV12-3 or TRBV12-4 and TRBJ1-6; maybe TRBD1 (5 bases). The CDR3 here is CASSLARENNSPLHF. In nucleotides, the CDR3 is TGTGCCAGCAGTTTAGCCAGGGAGAATAATTCACCCCTCCACTTT.